One sample yielded the 30 T cell receptor beta chains listed below, sequenced in a study of patients and donors after allogeneic stem cell transplantation. TCRdb independently ran MiXCR on the RT-PCR reads; one entry per CDR3 protein. Of more than 150,000 distinct CDR3 sequences in the sample, less than 45% were seen once. Sample: blood, either unsorted or a sorted T cell fraction (not recorded which). Source of these receptors: a human donor who was either an allogeneic HSCT recipient or a stem cell or donor lymphocyte infusion donor (not recorded which). It is not recorded whose cells these are; they may come from a transplant donor.

This clonotype was detected only once. The chain employs TRBV6-2 or TRBV6-3 and TRBJ2-1; perhaps TRBD2 as D (6 bases). Looked up from germline, CDR1 is MNHEY and CDR2 is SVGEGT. CDR3 length: 14 residues. The V end was cut by 6 bases, the J end by 5 bases, with 14 bases between. CDR3 in amino acids: CASSNWRRDNEQFF. The CDR3 DNA sequence: TGTGCCAGCAGCAACTGGAGGAGGGACAATGAGCAGTTCTTC.

This clonotype was counted a few times. This sequence joins TRBV29-1 and TRBJ2-3; 12 bases are shared with TRBD2. Germline trimming cut 6 bases from V and 4 bases from J; bases unmatched to any gene: 11. CDR1 is SQVTM, CDR2 ANQGSEA, per germline. This CDR3 has 16 amino acids. CDR3 bases: TGCAGCGTCCAACCCAGACTAGCGGGAGCGGCAGATACGCAGTATTTT. Amino acids: CSVQPRLAGAADTQYF.

This clonotype was seen ten or more times. The chain links TRBV7-3 to TRBJ1-3, with D possibly TRBD1 on 6 matching bases. V was clipped by 0 bases and J by 0 bases, with 9 bases between them. Per germline, CDR1 SGHTA and CDR2 FQGTGA. This CDR3 has 16 residues. The CDR3 nucleotides are TGTGCCAGCAGCTTAACCCCACAGGGCTCTGGAAACACCATATATTTT. It encodes CASSLTPQGSGNTIYF.

The V call is TRBV20-1, the J call TRBJ2-1; no clear D. Trimming stripped 3 bases from V and 0 bases from J, with 15 bases between. This CDR3 comprises 16 residues. Germline CDR1 reads DFQATT; CDR2 reads SNEGSKA (reference sequence). This chain's CDR3 is CSARVDRPSSYNEQFF. The CDR3, as DNA: TGCAGTGCTAGGGTTGATCGGCCCAGCTCCTACAATGAGCAGTTCTTC.

This chain links TRBV12-3 or TRBV12-4 with TRBJ2-2; perhaps TRBD2 as D (6 bases). V was trimmed by 3 bases and J by 5 bases, leaving 13 bases between them. This CDR3 has 15 amino acids. CDR3 sequence (DNA): TGTGCCAGCAGTTTTAAGGCGGGATGGACCGGGGAGCTGTTTTTT. Its protein product is CASSFKAGWTGELFF.

DNA for the CDR3: TGTGCCACCAGTGATTTTGATGGACCCATGGCGGGTGGCTACACCTTC. It yields the protein CATSDFDGPMAGGYTF. J is TRBJ1-2 and V is TRBV24-1; no clear D. Germline V gene data show CDR1 as KGHDR and CDR2 as SFDVKD. Trimming shortened V by 1 base and J by 7 bases, and 18 bases separated the two germline ends. CDR3 size: 16 residues.

The V and J genes are TRBV18 and TRBJ2-5; no reliable D call. Per the germline V gene, CDR1 is KGHSH and CDR2 is LQKENI. There are 12 residues in the CDR3. With 2 bases removed from V and 0 bases from J, the gap between germline ends came to 1 base. CDR3 region: CASSPDQETQYF. The CDR3, as DNA: TGTGCCAGCTCACCAGACCAAGAGACCCAGTACTTC.

The rearrangement joins TRBV3-1 to TRBJ1-1; D not certain. This CDR3 comprises 13 residues. From germline, CDR1 is LGHDT and CDR2 YNNKEL (reference sequence). V was shortened by 4 bases and J by 1 base, with 7 bases between the two germline ends. In DNA, the CDR3 is TGTGCCAGCAGCCGTTGGGGGAACACTGAAGCTTTCTTT. Protein: CASSRWGNTEAFF.

The J gene is TRBJ1-5, the V gene TRBV20-1; 12 nucleotides line up with TRBD1. Germline V lookup: CDR1 DFQATT, CDR2 SNEGSKA (reference sequence). The CDR3 runs 15 residues. The ends lost 3 bases at V and 7 bases at J; junction bases unmatched: 7. CDR3 region: CSASPGQGALQPQHF. The CDR3 DNA sequence: TGCAGTGCTAGTCCGGGACAGGGGGCTTTGCAGCCCCAGCATTTT.

The chain recombines TRBV7-3 with TRBJ1-1, with 9 bases that match TRBD1. Germline trimming cut 5 bases from V and 3 bases from J; bases unmatched to any gene: 4. Germline V CDR1 and CDR2: SGHTA, FQGTGA. CDR3 length: 14 amino acids. The CDR3 DNA reads as TGTGCCAGCAGCGCAGGGACAGGGTACACTGAAGCTTTCTTT. This sequence encodes CASSAGTGYTEAFF.

The CDR3 DNA reads as TGCGCCAGCAGCTTGGATTCTAGCCAGGCCTGGGCGGGTGAGCAGTTCTTC. It yields the protein CASSLDSSQAWAGEQFF. This rearrangement joins TRBV5-1 to TRBJ2-1; D is possibly TRBD2 (5 bases). Germline CDR1 is SGHRS and CDR2 is YFSETQ. The CDR3 spans 17 residues. Trimming removed 0 bases at V and 9 bases at J, with 22 bases between.

This chain connects TRBV6-6 to TRBJ1-1; D is possibly TRBD1 (5 bases). The CDR3 covers 13 residues. The germline V gene encodes CDR1 MNHNY and CDR2 SVGAGI (reference sequence). Between the trimmed V and J ends, which lost 11 bases and 1 base, there was a span of 14 bases. The CDR3 loop is CAGQQASNTEAFF. The CDR3 coding sequence is TGTGCCGGCCAACAGGCTTCGAACACTGAAGCTTTCTTT.

This clonotype was counted between two and nine times. V usage is TRBV9 and J usage is TRBJ2-7; D might be TRBD1 (6 bases). With 0 bases removed from V and 2 bases from J, the gap between germline ends came to 12 bases. The CDR3 covers 15 residues. Germline CDR1 and CDR2: SGDLS and YYNGEE. DNA of the CDR3: TGTGCCAGCAGCGTAGACCAGGACAGCACCTACGAGCAGTACTTC. This sequence encodes CASSVDQDSTYEQYF.

This clonotype was seen only a few times. The chain links TRBV20-1 to TRBJ2-7; the match to TRBD2 covers 7 bases. CDR3 size: 13 residues. The J segment lost 1 base and the V segment lost 5 bases, leaving 5 bases of the junction unmatched. Germline V lookup: CDR1 DFQATT, CDR2 SNEGSKA (reference sequence). Here the CDR3 reads CSAFSGRSYEQYF. DNA of the CDR3: TGCAGTGCTTTTAGCGGGCGATCCTACGAGCAGTACTTC.

The sample holds a few counts of this clonotype. In DNA form, the CDR3 reads TGTGCCAGCAGTTTAGCGGGAGGGGTGACAGATACGCAGTATTTT. Amino acids: CASSLAGGVTDTQYF. This sequence joins TRBV28 and TRBJ2-3; TRBD2 agrees at 9 bases. The CDR3 is 15 residues long. V shed 2 bases, J shed 3 bases, and the junction held 3 bases outside the gene matches. Germline V gene data show CDR1 as MDHEN and CDR2 as SYDVKM.

The chain carries TRBV13 and TRBJ2-7, with a weak D call TRBD2 (6 bases). CDR3 length: 15 residues. Trimming removed 5 bases at V and 5 bases at J, with 19 bases between. From germline, CDR1 is PRHDT and CDR2 FYEKMQ (reference sequence). The CDR3 sequence: CASSLPQEGMHEQYF. CDR3 DNA: TGTGCCAGCAGCCTCCCCCAGGAGGGGATGCACGAGCAGTACTTC.

V gene TRBV24-1 combines with J gene TRBJ2-1; 7 bases match TRBD1. CDR3 length: 16 residues. Germline V gene lookup returns CDR1 KGHDR and CDR2 SFDVKD. Trimming removed 2 bases from V and 6 bases from J; junction bases left unmatched: 9. CDR3 sequence: CATSDSLGDRANEQFF. DNA for the CDR3: TGTGCCACCAGTGATTCGCTGGGAGACAGGGCCAATGAGCAGTTCTTC.

The V and J genes are TRBV30 and TRBJ1-1; D is unresolved. The V and J ends lost 0 bases and 1 base respectively, with 9 bases between them. The CDR3 has 14 residues. The V gene's germline CDR1 is GTSNPN and CDR2 SVGIG (reference sequence). The CDR3 region has the DNA TGTGCCTGGAGTGTACGTCCAGGGAACACTGAAGCTTTCTTT. Its protein is CAWSVRPGNTEAFF.

This clonotype occurred a few times. This chain uses TRBV5-1 with TRBJ1-4; 8 bases are shared with TRBD1. The CDR3 totals 16 residues. In germline, CDR1 is SGHRS, CDR2 YFSETQ. The trim removed 0 bases at V and 8 bases at J, leaving 9 bases unmatched. CDR3 DNA: TGCGCCAGCAGCTTGGGAGGGCCGGGGACAGGCGAAAAACTGTTTTTT. It specifies CASSLGGPGTGEKLFF. Looking up the rest from reference TRBV5-1 and TRBJ1-4 gives the full variable domain: KAGVTQTPRYLIKTRGQQVTLSCSPISGHRSVSWYQQTPGQGLQFLFEYFSETQRNKGNFPGRFSGRQFSNSRSEMNVSTLELGDSALYLCASSLGGPGTGEKLFFGSGTQLSVL.

This chain connects TRBV5-1 to TRBJ1-1, with D possibly TRBD1 on 5 matching bases. The germline V and J ends were trimmed by 4 bases and 8 bases, with 9 bases remaining between them. CDR3 size: 11 residues. Per germline, CDR1 SGHRS and CDR2 YFSETQ. For the CDR3, the DNA is TGCGCCAGCAGCACGACAGACGAAGCTTTCTTT. Encoded protein: CASSTTDEAFF.

The V gene is TRBV4-1, the J gene TRBJ1-4; D perhaps matches TRBD1 (5 bases). Germline-derived CDR1 and CDR2 are MGHRA and YSYEKL. Trimming shortened V by 0 bases and J by 4 bases, and 18 bases separated the two germline ends. This CDR3 has 18 amino acids. CDR3 DNA: TGCGCCAGCAGCCAAGAGCCTCACTACGACAGATATAATGAAAAACTGTTTTTT. This codes for CASSQEPHYDRYNEKLFF.

The chain links TRBV4-2 to TRBJ2-7; 7 positions agree with TRBD2. The CDR3 is 14 amino acids. The junction had 8 bases not matched to a gene; V was cut back by 3 bases and J by 6 bases. The germline CDR1 and CDR2 sequences are LGHNA and YNFKEQ. CDR3 in amino acids: CASSHLAVPFEQYF. The CDR3 coding sequence is TGTGCCAGCAGCCACCTAGCGGTCCCCTTCGAGCAGTACTTC.

The chain recombines TRBV29-1 with TRBJ2-7; 9 bases are shared with TRBD1. Germline V gene data show CDR1 as SQVTM and CDR2 as ANQGSEA. With 0 bases clipped from V and 5 bases from J, the junction kept 8 bases outside the gene matches. The CDR3 runs 15 residues. The CDR3 loop reads CSVEDPGQGFHEQYF. CDR3 DNA sequence: TGCAGCGTTGAAGATCCAGGACAGGGGTTCCACGAGCAGTACTTC.

The table lists this clonotype with a few counts. CDR3 in amino acids: CASSQDSAYNEQFF. DNA of the CDR3: TGCGCCAGCAGCCAAGATAGCGCCTACAATGAGCAGTTCTTC. The chain couples TRBV4-1 to TRBJ2-1; TRBD2 is a possible D gene (5 bases). CDR1 is MGHRA, CDR2 YSYEKL, per germline. The CDR3 is 14 amino acids. The ends were cut back, 0 bases at V and 2 bases at J, with 5 bases in the middle.

V gene TRBV27 combines with J gene TRBJ1-3; no reliable D call. Germline CDR1 reads MNHEY; CDR2 reads SMNVEV (reference sequence). The germline V and J ends were trimmed by 5 bases and 0 bases, with 8 bases remaining between them. This CDR3 is built from 14 residues. The CDR3 is CASSPLVSGNTIYF. The CDR3 DNA sequence: TGTGCCAGCAGTCCGTTGGTCTCTGGAAACACCATATATTTT.

The rearrangement uses TRBV11-2 and TRBJ2-1; the match to TRBD2 covers 9 bases. V lost 1 base, J lost 7 bases, and 8 bases stayed unmatched. This CDR3 has 16 amino acids. The germline V gene encodes CDR1 SGHAT and CDR2 FQNNGV. The CDR3 coding sequence is TGTGCCAGCAGCTTAGGGGTTAGCGGGAGAAGGAATGAGCAGTTCTTC. Protein sequence: CASSLGVSGRRNEQFF.

The V and J genes are TRBV21-1 and TRBJ1-5; TRBD1, the table's D call, lacks a check against the DNA. TRBV21-1 is a known pseudogene. This CDR3 is 17 amino acids long. The CDR3 loop is CASSKGITGTGNQPQHF. CDR3 bases: TGTGCCAGCAGCAAAGGGATAACAGGGACGGGCAATCAGCCCCAGCATTTT.

The rearrangement uses TRBV18 and TRBJ1-5, with D possibly matching TRBD1 (6 bases). There are 14 residues in the CDR3. Germline values: CDR1 KGHSH, CDR2 LQKENI. With 2 bases removed from V and 6 bases from J, the gap between germline ends came to 11 bases. The CDR3: CASSPGGPGQPQHF. In DNA form, the CDR3 reads TGTGCCAGCTCACCAGGGGGCCCGGGTCAGCCCCAGCATTTT.

In its sample, this clonotype was seen a few times. V is TRBV12-3 or TRBV12-4 and J is TRBJ1-5; TRBD1 matches 8 bases. Trimming at V came to 5 bases and at J to 3 bases, leaving 6 bases not matched to a gene. The length of the CDR3 is 15 residues. The CDR3 spells CASSLDRVNNQPQHF. As DNA, the CDR3 is TGTGCCAGCAGTCTGGACAGGGTGAACAATCAGCCCCAGCATTTT.

The sample holds a few counts of this clonotype. The rearrangement uses TRBV6-1 and TRBJ1-6, with a tentative D call TRBD1 (5 bases). The germline V and J ends were trimmed by 5 bases and 0 bases, with 20 bases remaining between them. Germline-derived CDR1 and CDR2 are MNHNS and SASEGT. The CDR3 totals 19 residues. DNA of the CDR3: TGTGCCAGCAGTAATTACCCGGGACCCGAGAGCTCCTATAATTCACCCCTCCACTTT. Its protein product is CASSNYPGPESSYNSPLHF.